This T cell receptor beta chain was captured in a study of cytomegalovirus exposure and HLA in healthy donors. CDR3 size: 13 residues. The germline V and J ends were trimmed by 4 bases and 2 bases, with 9 bases remaining between them. Germline V gives CDR1 SGHRS, CDR2 YFSETQ. This clone was seen a handful of times. PCR primers comprised 60 Vbeta and 13 Jbeta primers. TCRdb's table, derived via immunoSEQ multiplex PCR, lists solely in-frame clones and lacks some. The repertoire holds approximately 150,000 clones, 80% seen once, with approximately 4.5% in the top ten. Specimen: PBMCs. The receptor was isolated from a man between 25 and 39 years old in good health and CMV-seronegative. The V call is TRBV5-1, the J call TRBJ1-1; no clear D gene. CDR3 loop: CASSVTANTEAFF. In nucleotides, the CDR3 is TGCGCCAGCAGCGTTACAGCTAACACTGAAGCTTTCTTT.